Below, 16 T cell receptor beta chains from the same sample are listed, as sequenced in a study of tumor-infiltrating lymphocytes in primary liver carcinoma. TCR beta cDNA was reverse-transcribed from 500 to 550 ng of total RNA. The reaction used a constant-region primer and ProtoScript II reverse transcriptase. Libraries covering TCR beta were generated through three nested multiplex PCR rounds (using a slightly modified ARM-PCR). In the first two PCR rounds, TRBV1-TRBV30 forward primers were paired with a C-beta reverse primer, and each round lasted nine to ten cycles. TCRdb independently ran MiXCR on the multiplex PCR reads; one entry per CDR3 protein. The sample holds about 130,000 distinct CDR3 sequences, roughly three fifths seen once. Scientists recovered RNA and DNA together from roughly 18-30 mg of unsorted bulk tissue. Sequencing was performed on liver tumor tissue from sampling region 3. Subset noted: tumor region T3, left-lateral pole. Receptor source: a woman aged 55-75 years with primary liver carcinoma and hepatitis B virus infection.

This clonotype was seen a few times. Being one base from a much bigger clone, this may be a read error. This chain connects TRBV6-6 to TRBJ1-1; maybe TRBD1 (6 bases). The CDR3 covers 13 residues. CDR1 is MNHNY and CDR2 is SVGAGI in the germline V gene (reference sequence). The CDR3 DNA sequence: TGTACCAGCACCATCAGGGGAGCGGGGGAAGCTTTCTTT. Translation gives CTSTIRGAGEAFF.

The genes are TRBV20-1 and TRBJ1-1, with D perhaps TRBD1 (6 bases). This CDR3 is built from 15 residues. Trimming took 6 bases from V and 0 from J, leaving 17 bases between them. Per germline, CDR1 DFQATT and CDR2 SNEGSKA (reference sequence). The CDR3 DNA is TGCAGTGCCAACAGGGAAATGGTCATGAACACTGAAGCTTTCTTT. Its protein is CSANREMVMNTEAFF.

This clonotype came up many times. The chain joins TRBV29-1 to TRBJ2-3, with D uncertain. V dropped 1 base and J dropped 1 base, with 9 bases sitting between them. This CDR3 contains 14 residues. Germline CDR1 and CDR2: SQVTM and ANQGSEA. CDR3 residues: CSVEGGKGTDTQYF. The CDR3, as DNA: TGCAGCGTTGAAGGGGGTAAGGGCACAGATACGCAGTATTTT.

Ten or more counts support this clonotype. The chain combines TRBV1 with TRBJ2-5; the D call in the table, TRBD2, was not verified against the DNA. TRBV1 is an annotated pseudogene. This CDR3 has 17 residues. In DNA, the CDR3 is TGCACCAGCAGCCGAATAGCGGGAGCAGGGTTAGGGGAGACCCAGTACTTC. Protein sequence: CTSSRIAGAGLGETQYF.

About this clonotype itself: At one end, the junction sequence differs from germline, possibly due to a read error. The chain is built from TRBV29-1 and TRBJ2-7, with 7 bases aligning to TRBD1. Germline V gene sequence: CDR1 SQVTM, CDR2 ANQGSEA. The CDR3 consists of 14 residues. As DNA, the CDR3 is TGCAGCGTTGAGGGGACAGTCAACTCTTACGAACAGTACTTC. Residues: CSVEGTVNSYEQYF.

This clonotype appeared a single time. V usage is TRBV7-9 and J usage is TRBJ2-1; D is tentatively TRBD1 or TRBD2 (6 bases each). This CDR3 has 15 residues. CDR1 and CDR2 (germline): SEHNR, FQNEAQ (reference sequence). Trimming stripped 3 bases from V and 7 bases from J, with 16 bases between. CDR3 DNA: TGTGCCAGCAGCTTCGACAAGGGGGGAGAGAATGAGCAGTTCTTC. Translation: CASSFDKGGENEQFF.

V usage is TRBV5-6 and J usage is TRBJ2-3; D is undetermined. The CDR3 consists of 16 residues. Trimming removed 5 bases at V and 0 bases at J, with 16 bases between. Germline V gives CDR1 SGHDT, CDR2 YYEEEE. For the CDR3, the DNA is TGTGCCAGCAGTTTGTTAGGCGCCTCTAGCACAGATACGCAGTATTTT. It is translated as CASSLLGASSTDTQYF.

J is TRBJ2-3 and V is TRBV6-4; tentatively, D is TRBD2 (5 bases). The germline V and J ends were trimmed by 0 bases and 4 bases, with 14 bases remaining between them. The CDR3 is made up of 16 amino acids. Germline CDR1 reads MRHNA; CDR2 reads SNTAGT. This CDR3 is CASSDSASGGADTQYF. The CDR3 DNA reads TGTGCCAGCAGTGACTCGGCTAGTGGAGGCGCAGATACGCAGTATTTT.

Concerning this clonotype: A much more abundant neighbour one base away suggests this may be a read error. The chain has TRBV5-4 and TRBJ2-2; 11 bases map to TRBD2. Germline lookup yields CDR1 SGHNT and CDR2 YYREEE (reference sequence). The trim removed 2 bases at V and 10 bases at J, leaving 7 bases unmatched. The CDR3 covers 15 residues. Here the CDR3 DNA reads TGTGCCAGCAGCTTCGGGACTAGCGGCTCACTGGAGCTGTTTTTT. Translation gives CASSFGTSGSLELFF.

This CDR3 is CAPRRGFSSYNEQFF. DNA for the CDR3: TGTGCCCCAAGAAGAGGGTTTAGCTCCTACAATGAGCAGTTCTTC. The rearrangement joins TRBV30 to TRBJ2-1, with a possible D match to TRBD2 (5 bases). With 8 bases removed from V and 0 bases from J, the gap between germline ends came to 17 bases. Germline CDR1 is GTSNPN and CDR2 is SVGIG (reference sequence). The CDR3 sequence is 15 residues long.

Ten or more counts support this clonotype. The chain employs TRBV6-6 and TRBJ2-7; possibly TRBD1 or TRBD2 for D (5 bases each). In germline, CDR1 is MNHNY, CDR2 SVGAGI (reference sequence). The CDR3 consists of 10 residues. Between the trimmed V and J ends, which lost 10 bases and 13 bases, there was a span of 17 bases. The CDR3 DNA is TGTGCCACCCGGTCGGGCAGGGACTACTTC. It encodes CATRSGRDYF.

About this clonotype: This may be a read error, as it is one base from a much larger clone. The rearrangement links TRBV5-8 to TRBJ2-1; tentatively, D is TRBD2 (5 bases). Germline CDR1 SGHTS, CDR2 YDEGEE. This CDR3 has 15 residues. The CDR3 loop is CACSLAPGSYNEQFF. The CDR3 bases are TGTGCCTGCAGCTTGGCCCCGGGATCCTACAATGAGCAGTTCTTC.

About this clonotype itself: A much larger clone sits a single nucleotide away, making a read error possible. The rearrangement links TRBV5-6 to TRBJ1-2, with D uncertain. This CDR3 comprises 14 residues. Per germline, CDR1 SGHDT and CDR2 YYEEEE. CDR3: CARSSPGPTEGYTF. CDR3 nucleotide sequence: TGTGCCAGAAGCTCTCCGGGCCCCACTGAGGGCTACACCTTC.

CDR3 sequence: CSARDGKAGTDTQYF. The CDR3 nucleotides are TGCAGTGCTAGAGATGGGAAAGCGGGAACAGATACGCAGTATTTT. The chain has TRBV20-1 and TRBJ2-3; 7 bases are a match to TRBD2. Germline loops: CDR1 DFQATT, CDR2 SNEGSKA (reference sequence). The length of the CDR3 is 15 residues. Trimming removed 0 bases from V and 3 bases from J; junction bases left unmatched: 6.

This clonotype occurred many times. The J gene is TRBJ2-5, the V gene TRBV6-1, with 9 bases matching TRBD1. Germline CDR1 is MNHNS and CDR2 is SASEGT. V trimming: 5 bases; J trimming: 5 bases; junction bases outside the gene matches: 9. This CDR3 comprises 15 residues. The CDR3 bases are TGTGCCAGCAGTCCCCGGGACAGGGATTGGGAGACCCAGTACTTC. Its protein product is CASSPRDRDWETQYF.

V usage is TRBV11-1 and J usage is TRBJ2-5; unclear D gene. There are 16 residues in the CDR3. Trimming stripped 3 bases from V and 5 bases from J, with 19 bases between. The germline V gene encodes CDR1 SGHAT and CDR2 FQDESV (reference sequence). In DNA, the CDR3 is TGTGCCAGCAGCTTTCGCGGCCCTGAACCCCAGGAGACCCAGTACTTC. Translation: CASSFRGPEPQETQYF.